Sequencing of this T cell receptor (beta chain) was carried out in a study of siplizumab effects on memory and regulatory T cells. Study results and caveats: Siplizumab produced a significant drop in alloreactive sequences attributable to unstimulated CD4+ memory cells. Mappable alloreactive CD4+ clones were on average 68.8% Treg-derived with siplizumab, 26.9% in controls.

The CDR3 sequence is 12 residues long. Germline CDR1 and CDR2: SGHRS and YFSETQ. Trimming shortened V by 5 bases and J by 2 bases, and 7 bases separated the two germline ends. A remark on this clone: Its specificity is unknown.

This table comes from immunoSEQ multiplex PCR, and its TCRdb copy is limited to in-frame clones, with some not included. The sample carries 70,000 to 95,000 clones, approximately 97% recorded once. The sequenced sample consisted of naive CD4+ T cells sorted from blood. The receptor comes from a human donor in good health. The V gene is TRBV5-1, the J gene TRBJ1-2; unclear D gene. For the CDR3, the DNA is TGCGCCAGCAGTGCGGGGAACTATGGCTACACCTTC. It translates to CASSAGNYGYTF.